This T cell receptor (beta chain) was identified in a study of shared clonotypes between healthy human individuals. An approximately 220 ng quantity of DNA, tens of thousands of T cell genomes, went into the sorted-subset replicate PCRs. Per the authors' pipeline: Because ImmunoSEQ provided only junction sequences with no quality scores, the filtering differed. Repertoires were generated with immunoSEQ multiplex PCR, while TCRdb's copy carries only in-frame clones and drops some. V, J and clone size reflect that table, while D and trimming were determined from the DNA. The table shows more than 600,000 clones, with under 95% occurring only once. Selected positively for CCR7 and CD45RO-negative, naive CD8 cells excluded terminally differentiated effector memory CD45RA+ cells. There are 13 residues in the CDR3. V shed 5 bases and J shed 4 bases, with 11 bases lying between them. In germline, CDR1 is MGHRA, CDR2 YSYEKL.

J is TRBJ2-5 and V is TRBV4-1, with TRBD2 as a possible D gene (5 bases). Input material: naive CD8+ T cells sorted from blood. This clonotype was obtained from a man aged 25-40 years in good health. This CDR3 reads CASSVIEGETQYF. The CDR3 bases are TGCGCCAGCAGCGTAATAGAGGGAGAGACCCAGTACTTC.